Listed here are 6 T cell receptor beta chains from one sample, sequenced in a study of T-cell reconstitution after alpha-beta-depleted transplantation in children. For TCRbeta, the library was prepared with unique molecular identifiers. TCRdb fed the PCR reads into MiXCR, producing one record per CDR3 protein. The sample holds around 370,000 distinct CDR3 sequences, about a tenth seen once. The input for sequencing was PBMCs from the stem cell graft donor, taken from the stem cell graft. The source is a human donor who donated a stem cell graft to a child with acute lymphoblastic leukemia.

This clonotype was counted many times. This chain links TRBV10-3 with TRBJ2-3, with TRBD2 identical over 10 bases. J gave up 4 bases and V 9 bases, and 10 bases lay outside the gene matches. There are 15 residues in the CDR3. The V gene's germline CDR1 is ENHRY and CDR2 SYGVKD. The CDR3 spells CAISPSGSQADTQYF. CDR3 DNA sequence: TGTGCCATATCCCCTAGCGGGAGTCAGGCAGATACGCAGTATTTT.

This clonotype was counted only a few times. The CDR3: CASTPGVGQPQHF. The DNA of the CDR3 is TGTGCCAGCACCCCAGGGGTTGGCCAGCCCCAGCATTTT. The chain carries TRBV27 and TRBJ1-5, with D possibly TRBD1 on 6 matching bases. V lost 7 bases and J lost 7, with 14 bases in between. The CDR3 length is 13 residues. Germline V gene sequence: CDR1 MNHEY, CDR2 SMNVEV (reference sequence).

This clonotype occurred many times. The rearrangement uses TRBV5-1 and TRBJ1-1; 7 bases match TRBD1. CDR3 length equals 15 residues. Germline CDR1 and CDR2: SGHRS and YFSETQ. J was trimmed by 1 base and V by 2 bases; bases with no gene match: 5. The CDR3 here is CASSLTGTENTEAFF. Written as DNA, the CDR3 is TGCGCCAGCAGCTTAACCGGGACAGAGAACACTGAAGCTTTCTTT.

This clonotype has only a few counts. CDR3 protein: CASSLGEENYGYTF. CDR3 DNA: TGCGCCAGCAGCTTGGGGGAGGAAAACTATGGCTACACCTTC. The chain couples TRBV5-1 to TRBJ1-2; D unresolved. The CDR3 sequence is 14 residues long. Germline V gene sequence: CDR1 SGHRS, CDR2 YFSETQ. V was cut by 0 bases and J by 2 bases, with 8 bases left in between.

The table lists this clonotype with a few counts. The chain links TRBV4-3 to TRBJ2-1; D may be TRBD1 or TRBD2 (5 bases each). The V and J ends lost 8 bases and 6 bases respectively, with 14 bases between them. Germline V lookup: CDR1 LGHNA, CDR2 YSLEER. CDR3 size: 13 residues. CDR3 region: CASSIAGTNEQFF. CDR3 DNA sequence: TGCGCCAGCTCCATCGCCGGGACCAATGAGCAGTTCTTC.

This chain joins TRBV4-2 and TRBJ1-1; D call uncertain. This CDR3 is 14 amino acids long. Germline V gene lookup returns CDR1 LGHNA and CDR2 YNFKEQ. Trimming cost V 2 bases and J 1 base, with 8 bases left between them. In DNA form, the CDR3 reads TGTGCCAGCAGCCAAACCGGTGAGAACACTGAAGCTTTCTTT. This translates into CASSQTGENTEAFF.